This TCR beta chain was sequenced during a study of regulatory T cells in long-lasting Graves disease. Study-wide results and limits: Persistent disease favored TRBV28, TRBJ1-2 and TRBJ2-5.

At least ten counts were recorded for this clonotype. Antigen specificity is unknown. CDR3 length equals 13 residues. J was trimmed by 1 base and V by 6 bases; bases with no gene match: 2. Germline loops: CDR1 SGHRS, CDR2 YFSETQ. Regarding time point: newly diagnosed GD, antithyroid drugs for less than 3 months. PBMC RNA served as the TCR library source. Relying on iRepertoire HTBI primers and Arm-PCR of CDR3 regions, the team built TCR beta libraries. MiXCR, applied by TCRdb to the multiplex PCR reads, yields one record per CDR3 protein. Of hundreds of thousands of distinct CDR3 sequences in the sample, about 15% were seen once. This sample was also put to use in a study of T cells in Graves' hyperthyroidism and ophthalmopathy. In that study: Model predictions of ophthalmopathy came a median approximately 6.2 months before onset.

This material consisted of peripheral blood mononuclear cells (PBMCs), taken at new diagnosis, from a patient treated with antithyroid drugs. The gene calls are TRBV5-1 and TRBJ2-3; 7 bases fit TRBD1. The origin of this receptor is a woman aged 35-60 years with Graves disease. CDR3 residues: CASKTGGTDTQYF. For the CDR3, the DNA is TGCGCCAGCAAAACAGGGGGCACAGATACGCAGTATTTT.